The T cell receptor (beta chain) described here comes from a study of metastatic and nonmetastatic thyroid tumors. Study in general: Where malignant and benign thyroid patients were concerned, repertoires were compared across blood and tumor or nodule tissue.

TCRdb used MiXCR to call clones anew from the PCR reads. The sample has about 28,000 clones, roughly 17% seen once. This clone has ten or more counts. Every patient underwent thyroid surgery untreated. The CDR3 sequence is 13 residues long. V was cut by 10 bases and J by 2 bases, with 13 bases left in between. The chain couples TRBV12-3 or TRBV12-4 to TRBJ2-3; TRBD1 is a possible D gene (6 bases). The sample consisted of blood. This clonotype was obtained from a female donor with papillary thyroid cancer or a benign thyroid nodule (not recorded which). Some clones in this sample may be carry-over from other donors' samples. Here the CDR3 DNA reads TGTGCCACCCGTGGACAGATCACAGATACGCAGTATTTT. This encodes CATRGQITDTQYF.